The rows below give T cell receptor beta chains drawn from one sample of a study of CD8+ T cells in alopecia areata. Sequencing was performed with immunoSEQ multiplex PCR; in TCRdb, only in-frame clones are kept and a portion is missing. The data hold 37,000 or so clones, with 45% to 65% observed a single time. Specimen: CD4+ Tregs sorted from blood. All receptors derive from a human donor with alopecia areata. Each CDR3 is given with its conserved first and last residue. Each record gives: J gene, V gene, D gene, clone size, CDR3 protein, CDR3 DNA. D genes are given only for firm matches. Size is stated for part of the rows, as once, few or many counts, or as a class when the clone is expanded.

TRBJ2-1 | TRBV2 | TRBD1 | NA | CASSGTGALEQFF | TGTGCCAGCAGCGGGACAGGGGCGTTGGAGCAGTTCTTC
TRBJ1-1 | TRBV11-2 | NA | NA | CASLAGGSWNTEAFF | TGTGCCAGCCTAGCGGGGGGGTCGTGGAACACTGAAGCTTTCTTT
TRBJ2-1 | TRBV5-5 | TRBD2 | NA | CASKSGGYNEQFF | TGTGCCAGCAAAAGCGGGGGATACAATGAGCAGTTCTTC
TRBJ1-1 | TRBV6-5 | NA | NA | CASTRNTEAFF | TGTGCCAGCACCCGGAACACTGAAGCTTTCTTT
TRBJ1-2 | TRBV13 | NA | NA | CASSFLANTGYGYTF | TGTGCCAGCAGCTTCTTGGCTAACACAGGCTATGGCTACACCTTC
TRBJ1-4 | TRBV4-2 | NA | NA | CASSPGLGNEKLFF | TGTGCCAGCAGCCCGGGTCTCGGTAATGAAAAACTGTTTTTT
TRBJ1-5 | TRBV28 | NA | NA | CASSLWALLGQPQHF | TGTGCCAGCAGTTTATGGGCCCTACTCGGTCAGCCCCAGCATTTT
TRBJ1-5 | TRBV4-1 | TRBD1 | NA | CASSHGPGQLSNQPQHF | TGCGCCAGCAGCCACGGACCGGGACAGCTTAGCAATCAGCCCCAGCATTTT
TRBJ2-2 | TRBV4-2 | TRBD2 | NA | CASSQVGGTTDVGELFF | TGTGCCAGCAGCCAAGTGGGCGGGACTACCGACGTCGGGGAGCTGTTTTTT
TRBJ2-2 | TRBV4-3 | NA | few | CASSRVQGGNTGELFF | TGCGCCAGCAGCCGAGTACAGGGTGGAAACACCGGGGAGCTGTTTTTT
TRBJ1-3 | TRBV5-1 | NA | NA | CASSLGQNSGNTIYF | TGCGCCAGCAGCTTGGGACAGAACTCTGGAAACACCATATATTTT
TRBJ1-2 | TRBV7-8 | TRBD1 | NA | CASSSHTGEGYGYTF | TGTGCCAGCAGCTCCCACACAGGGGAAGGCTATGGCTACACCTTC
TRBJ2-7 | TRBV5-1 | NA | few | CASSSDGRYSYEQYF | TGCGCCAGCAGCTCTGACGGACGTTATTCCTACGAGCAGTACTTC
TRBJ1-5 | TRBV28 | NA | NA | CASRSVNQPQHF | TGTGCCAGCAGGAGCGTCAATCAGCCCCAGCATTTT
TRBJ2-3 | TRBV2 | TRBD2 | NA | CASSGLAGGTDTQYF | TGTGCCAGCAGTGGACTAGCGGGAGGGACAGATACGCAGTATTTT
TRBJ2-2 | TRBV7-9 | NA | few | CASSFLGGPNTGELFF | TGTGCCAGCAGTTTTTTAGGGGGTCCCAACACCGGGGAGCTGTTTTTT
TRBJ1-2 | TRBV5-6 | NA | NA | CASSLKVSRNYGYTF | TGTGCCAGCAGCTTGAAAGTCAGCCGGAACTATGGCTACACCTTC
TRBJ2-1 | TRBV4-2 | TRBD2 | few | CASSQDPGGRYEQFF | TGTGCCAGCAGCCAAGATCCGGGGGGGCGCTATGAGCAGTTCTTC
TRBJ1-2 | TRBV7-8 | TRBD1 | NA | CASSLGQSRGYTF | TGTGCCAGCAGCCTGGGACAGTCGCGTGGCTACACCTTC
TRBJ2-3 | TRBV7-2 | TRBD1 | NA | CASSLSSGSWTGDTDTQYF | TGTGCCAGCAGTTTATCATCTGGGAGCTGGACAGGGGACACAGATACGCAGTATTTT
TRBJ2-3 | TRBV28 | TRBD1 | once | CASNKPGQGGDTQYF | TGTGCCAGCAACAAGCCCGGACAGGGTGGAGATACGCAGTATTTT
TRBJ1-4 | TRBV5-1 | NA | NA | CASSLDVGAATNEKLFF | TGCGCCAGCAGCTTGGATGTTGGGGCGGCAACTAATGAAAAACTGTTTTTT
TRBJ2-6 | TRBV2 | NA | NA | CASSVGLRAPGANVLTF | TGTGCCAGCAGTGTGGGCCTTCGGGCGCCTGGGGCCAACGTCCTGACTTTC
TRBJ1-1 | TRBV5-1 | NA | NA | CASSVELGTEAFF | TGCGCCAGCAGTGTGGAGTTGGGGACTGAAGCTTTCTTT
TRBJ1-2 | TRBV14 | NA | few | CASSPGTYYGYTF | TGTGCCAGCAGCCCCGGGACTTACTATGGCTACACCTTC
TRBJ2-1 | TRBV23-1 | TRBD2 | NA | CASSDGLAGGPSYNEQFF | TGCGCCAGCAGTGACGGACTAGCGGGAGGGCCCTCCTACAATGAGCAGTTCTTC
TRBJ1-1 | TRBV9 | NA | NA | CASSVSPGMSTEAFF | TGTGCCAGCAGCGTGAGTCCCGGTATGAGCACTGAAGCTTTCTTT
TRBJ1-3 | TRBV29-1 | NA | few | CSVETPGDTIYF | TGCAGCGTTGAAACCCCAGGGGACACCATATATTTT
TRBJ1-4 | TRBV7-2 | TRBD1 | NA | CASSSGQIGFEKLFF | TGTGCCAGCAGCTCGGGACAGATAGGGTTTGAAAAACTGTTTTTT
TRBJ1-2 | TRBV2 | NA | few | CASAGPNKYGYTF | TGTGCCAGCGCGGGACCTAATAAGTATGGCTACACCTTC